This T cell receptor beta chain comes out of a study of cytomegalovirus exposure and HLA in healthy donors. Study-wide points: Reported findings show TCR beta sequences accurately forecast HLA-A and HLA-B alleles in most subjects. Cytomegalovirus-associated TCR beta chains were listed, numbering some 180.

Use of 60 Vbeta and 13 Jbeta primers characterized the PCR. Per the original methods: It was a later analysis that counted tens of millions of unique TCR beta chains, of which around 11 million were shared. The repertoire was sequenced with immunoSEQ multiplex PCR; TCRdb's copy has only in-frame clones and lacks some. That table supplies the V and J calls and clone size; D and trimming were determined from the DNA. The sample records 95,000 to 150,000 clones, about 81% being singletons. Donors had nominal health at sampling but likely had unrecorded immune exposures. Germline loops: CDR1 SNHLY, CDR2 FYNNEI. This CDR3 is 12 amino acids long. V gave up 8 bases and J gave up 8 bases; unmatched junction bases: 8. In regard to this clone: The antigen is undetermined.

Sequencing was done on a sample of PBMCs. The chain combines TRBV2 with TRBJ1-2, with 7 nucleotides matching TRBD1. The TCR originated in a woman aged 25 to 39 in good health and CMV-seronegative. The CDR3 is CASELTGRGYTF. The CDR3 nucleotides are TGTGCCAGCGAGTTGACAGGGCGAGGCTACACCTTC.